The 28 T cell receptor beta chains reported below all come from one sample, sequenced in a study of technical replicates of blood from a handful of donors. Sequencing was performed with immunoSEQ multiplex PCR; in TCRdb, only in-frame clones are kept and a portion is missing. Here the sample spans more than 65,000 clones, approximately 94% being singletons. The sample was T cells isolated from PBMCs. These receptors came from a human donor in good health.

The gene calls are TRBV4-1 and TRBJ2-3, with TRBD1 matching over 7 bases. V shed 0 bases and J 2 bases; nucleotides not matched to a gene: 2. Germline V CDR1 and CDR2: MGHRA, YSYEKL. This CDR3 region has 15 residues. The CDR3 sequence: CASSQEGTATDTQYF. The CDR3 DNA reads as TGCGCCAGCAGCCAAGAAGGGACAGCCACAGATACGCAGTATTTT.

The J gene is TRBJ2-7, the V gene TRBV15; 8 bases are shared with TRBD1. CDR3 length: 15 amino acids. V lost 1 base and J lost 3; bases outside the gene matches: 5. Germline assignment: CDR1 LNHNV and CDR2 YYDKDF (reference sequence). In DNA form, the CDR3 reads TGTGCCACCAGCAGAGGTGGACAGGGACTCTACGAGCAGTACTTC. Amino acids: CATSRGGQGLYEQYF.

This sequence joins TRBV5-4 and TRBJ2-1; 7 bases agree with TRBD2. CDR1 and CDR2 from the germline V gene are SGHNT and YYREEE (reference sequence). The CDR3 spans 15 residues. J gave up 6 bases and V 2 bases, and 8 bases lay outside the gene matches. The CDR3 region has the DNA TGTGCCAGCAGCTTAAATCTAGCGGAGTTCAATGAGCAGTTCTTC. Encoded protein: CASSLNLAEFNEQFF.

The chain combines TRBV28 with TRBJ1-3; the match to TRBD1 covers 8 bases. Per the germline V gene, CDR1 is MDHEN and CDR2 is SYDVKM. V shed 7 bases, J shed 5 bases, and the junction held 1 base outside the gene matches. The CDR3 loop spans 12 amino acids. The CDR3 is CASNRGRNTIYF. CDR3 coding DNA: TGTGCCAGCAACAGGGGGAGAAACACCATATATTTT.

The gene calls are TRBV6-5 and TRBJ2-7, with 9 bases fitting TRBD2. The CDR3 length is 14 residues. The V and J ends lost 4 bases and 6 bases, in that order; junction bases with no gene match: 7. The V gene's germline CDR1 is MNHEY and CDR2 SVGAGI. CDR3 DNA: TGTGCCAGCAGTTTAGCGGGAGCAAGCGGCGAGCAGTACTTC. It specifies CASSLAGASGEQYF.

The rearrangement joins TRBV6-1 to TRBJ1-4; D perhaps matches TRBD1 (6 bases). The germline gives CDR1 MNHNS, CDR2 SASEGT. V lost 3 bases, J lost 10 bases, and 12 bases lay in between. The CDR3 spans 13 residues. The CDR3 DNA is TGTGCCAGCAGTGAGACAGGTAGTGGAAAACTGTTTTTT. As protein: CASSETGSGKLFF.

This chain connects TRBV28 to TRBJ1-1, with D maybe TRBD1 (6 bases). V lost 4 bases and J 4 bases, leaving 16 bases between the germline ends. Germline CDR1 and CDR2: MDHEN and SYDVKM. This CDR3 comprises 15 residues. The CDR3 protein is CASSSRGEWATEAFF. Here the CDR3 DNA reads TGTGCCAGCAGTTCCAGGGGTGAGTGGGCCACTGAAGCTTTCTTT.

Regarding this clone: Germline and junction disagree at one end, which may indicate a read error. The chain is built from TRBV13 and TRBJ2-3, with 8 bases lining up with TRBD1. Germline CDR1 PRHDT, CDR2 FYEKMQ (reference sequence). This CDR3 region has 14 residues. The DNA of the CDR3 is TGTGCCAGCAGCATAGGGACAGGCCCAGATACGCAGTATTTT. It specifies CASSIGTGPDTQYF.

This chain connects TRBV19 to TRBJ1-4, with a possible D match to TRBD1 (5 bases). The CDR3 sequence is 13 residues long. The germline V gene encodes CDR1 LNHDA and CDR2 SQIVND (reference sequence). The ends were cut back, 6 bases at V and 8 bases at J, with 13 bases in the middle. The CDR3 reads CASRHGGTEKLFF. CDR3 coding DNA: TGTGCCAGTAGACACGGGGGAACCGAAAAACTGTTTTTT.

This chain connects TRBV5-5 to TRBJ1-2; D is unclear. The CDR3 totals 13 residues. From germline, CDR1 is SGHKS and CDR2 YYEKEE (reference sequence). V lost 4 bases, J lost 4 bases, and 11 bases lay in between. The CDR3 DNA reads as TGTGCCAGCAGCCCTGAGGGTTCCTATGGCTACACCTTC. Encoded protein: CASSPEGSYGYTF.

In DNA, the CDR3 is TGTGCCAGCAGCATATCGGGCGTTGGGACTAGCTTCCGCGAGCAGTACTTC. It yields the protein CASSISGVGTSFREQYF. V gene TRBV7-2 combines with J gene TRBJ2-7; 9 bases match TRBD2. The CDR3 runs to 17 residues. Germline V gene data show CDR1 as SGHTA and CDR2 as FQGNSA. With V trimmed by 5 bases and J by 6 bases, 17 bases remained unmatched.

The V gene is TRBV10-3, the J gene TRBJ2-3; D might be TRBD2 (7 bases). In germline, CDR1 is ENHRY, CDR2 SYGVKD. The CDR3 runs 14 residues. Trimming stripped 8 bases from V and 0 bases from J, with 12 bases between. The chain's CDR3 is CAIGGASSTDTQYF. The CDR3, as DNA: TGTGCCATCGGGGGGGCGTCTAGCACAGATACGCAGTATTTT.

The CDR3 loop is CASSLGGYSDTQYF. CDR3 DNA: TGTGCCAGCAGCTTAGGAGGGTATTCAGATACGCAGTATTTT. J is TRBJ2-3 and V is TRBV7-8, with D perhaps TRBD2 (5 bases). V was cut by 1 base and J by 4 bases, with 9 bases left in between. Germline CDR1 SGHVS, CDR2 FQNEAQ. The CDR3 contains 14 residues.

The rearrangement uses TRBV11-2 and TRBJ1-3; D call uncertain. V shed 3 bases and J shed 2 bases, with 11 bases lying between them. CDR1 is SGHAT and CDR2 is FQNNGV in the germline V gene. This CDR3 is built from 15 residues. This chain's CDR3 is CASSLSGRTGNTIYF. The CDR3 DNA is TGTGCCAGCAGCTTGAGTGGGAGAACTGGAAACACCATATATTTT.

The V call is TRBV27, the J call TRBJ1-1; 7 bases are a match to TRBD1. From germline, CDR1 is MNHEY and CDR2 SMNVEV (reference sequence). The CDR3 length is 13 residues. With V trimmed by 5 bases and J by 4 bases, 4 bases remained unmatched. In DNA, the CDR3 is TGTGCCAGCAGTAGTAGACAGGGCACTGAAGCTTTCTTT. It translates to CASSSRQGTEAFF.

This clone was observed once. J is TRBJ2-7 and V is TRBV4-3; 9 positions match TRBD2. Losses at the gene ends were 1 base for V and 6 bases for J; bases not matched to a gene: 4. The CDR3 runs 14 residues. CDR1 is LGHNA, CDR2 YSLEER, per germline. The CDR3 loop reads CASSQGREGSEQYF. In DNA form, the CDR3 reads TGCGCCAGCAGCCAAGGGCGGGAGGGCTCCGAGCAGTACTTC.

V usage is TRBV6-5 and J usage is TRBJ2-1, with TRBD2 matching over 10 bases. With 6 bases clipped from V and 9 bases from J, the junction kept 5 bases outside the gene matches. Germline V CDR1 and CDR2: MNHEY, SVGAGI. CDR3 length: 13 residues. This CDR3 is CASRPGLAVEQFF. Written as DNA, the CDR3 is TGTGCCAGCAGACCAGGACTAGCGGTTGAGCAGTTCTTC.

V and J are TRBV13 and TRBJ2-3; 15 positions match TRBD2. Looked up from germline, CDR1 is PRHDT and CDR2 is FYEKMQ (reference sequence). The CDR3 has 17 amino acids. The V and J ends lost 0 bases and 5 bases, in that order; junction bases with no gene match: 3. CDR3 DNA: TGTGCCAGCAGCTTAGGGGGACTAGCGGGAGGCGGAGATACGCAGTATTTT. It is translated as CASSLGGLAGGGDTQYF.

This clone was seen once. The chain couples TRBV7-2 to TRBJ2-2; no reliable D call. Germline V gene sequence: CDR1 SGHTA, CDR2 FQGNSA. Trimming shortened V by 2 bases and J by 3 bases, and 10 bases separated the two germline ends. The CDR3 has 15 amino acids. The CDR3 loop reads CASSLFRPDTGELFF. For the CDR3, the DNA is TGTGCCAGCAGCTTATTCCGTCCAGACACCGGGGAGCTGTTTTTT.

This chain uses TRBV30 with TRBJ2-3, with D maybe TRBD1 (5 bases). Between the trimmed V and J ends, which lost 8 bases and 2 bases, there was a span of 14 bases. The V gene's germline CDR1 is GTSNPN and CDR2 SVGIG (reference sequence). There are 13 residues in the CDR3. This CDR3 is CAQTRGFTDTQYF. The CDR3 region has the DNA TGTGCCCAGACAAGGGGTTTCACAGATACGCAGTATTTT.

The rearrangement uses TRBV27 and TRBJ1-4, with 10 bases lining up with TRBD1. The germline V gene has CDR1 MNHEY and CDR2 SMNVEV (reference sequence). With 0 bases clipped from V and 6 bases from J, the junction kept 1 base outside the gene matches. The CDR3 runs to 15 residues. The CDR3 bases are TGTGCCAGCAGTTTATCGGGACAGGGGTATGAAAAACTGTTTTTT. As protein: CASSLSGQGYEKLFF.

V gene TRBV25-1 combines with J gene TRBJ2-3, with TRBD1 identical over 8 bases. The V gene's germline CDR1 is MGHDK and CDR2 SYGVNS. This CDR3 is 16 amino acids long. Trimming took 3 bases from V and 5 from J; bases not matched to a gene: 10. CDR3 coding DNA: TGTGCCAGCAGTGACAGTGGGACAGGCAGGCGAGATACGCAGTATTTT. It translates to CASSDSGTGRRDTQYF.

This chain uses TRBV11-2 with TRBJ2-7; TRBD1 might be the D (8 bases). V was clipped by 5 bases and J by 2 bases, with 19 bases between them. Per germline, CDR1 SGHAT and CDR2 FQNNGV. The CDR3 is made up of 16 amino acids. CDR3 residues: CASSQTGGAGAYEQYF. For the CDR3, the DNA is TGTGCCAGCAGCCAAACAGGGGGGGCGGGTGCCTACGAGCAGTACTTC. Complete variable domain (other parts from reference TRBV11-2 and TRBJ2-7): EAGVAQSPRYKIIEKRQSVAFWCNPISGHATLYWYQQILGQGPKLLIQFQNNGVVDDSQLPKDRFSAERLKGVDSTLKIQPAKLEDSAVYLCASSQTGGAGAYEQYFGPGTRLTVT.

The chain couples TRBV11-2 to TRBJ1-1; 7 bases line up with TRBD1. The V gene's germline CDR1 is SGHAT and CDR2 FQNNGV. CDR3 size: 17 residues. Trimming at V came to 2 bases and at J to 0 bases, leaving 9 bases not matched to a gene. The CDR3 nucleotides are TGTGCCAGCAGCTTAACCCCGGGACAGCCTATGAACACTGAAGCTTTCTTT. It translates to CASSLTPGQPMNTEAFF.

V gene TRBV15 combines with J gene TRBJ2-7; 8 bases map to TRBD2. V shed 6 bases and J 3 bases; nucleotides not matched to a gene: 4. The germline CDR1 and CDR2 sequences are LNHNV and YYDKDF (reference sequence). The CDR3 length is 13 residues. CDR3 loop: CATRRAGDYEQYF. The CDR3 DNA reads as TGTGCCACCAGGCGAGCGGGAGACTACGAGCAGTACTTC.

The chain links TRBV10-3 to TRBJ1-1, with a weak D call TRBD1 (6 bases). The germline V and J ends were trimmed by 6 bases and 0 bases, with 11 bases remaining between them. The CDR3 consists of 14 residues. CDR1 is ENHRY and CDR2 is SYGVKD in the germline V gene. In DNA form, the CDR3 reads TGTGCCATCAGGGGGGACACCATGAACACTGAAGCTTTCTTT. Translating gives CAIRGDTMNTEAFF.

J is TRBJ1-4 and V is TRBV29-1, with D perhaps TRBD1 (5 bases). CDR3 size: 11 residues. V lost 4 bases and J lost 8, with 8 bases in between. CDR1 is SQVTM and CDR2 is ANQGSEA in the germline V gene. CDR3 amino acids: CSVGRGEKLFF. The CDR3 region has the DNA TGCAGCGTTGGGCGGGGGGAAAAACTGTTTTTT.

The chain employs TRBV6-1 and TRBJ2-7; possibly TRBD1 for D (6 bases). The V and J ends lost 3 bases and 2 bases respectively, with 11 bases between them. Germline CDR1 and CDR2: MNHNS and SASEGT. The CDR3 is 14 residues long. In DNA, the CDR3 is TGTGCCAGCAGTGAGTTCAGGGGCGCCTACGAGCAGTACTTC. As protein: CASSEFRGAYEQYF.